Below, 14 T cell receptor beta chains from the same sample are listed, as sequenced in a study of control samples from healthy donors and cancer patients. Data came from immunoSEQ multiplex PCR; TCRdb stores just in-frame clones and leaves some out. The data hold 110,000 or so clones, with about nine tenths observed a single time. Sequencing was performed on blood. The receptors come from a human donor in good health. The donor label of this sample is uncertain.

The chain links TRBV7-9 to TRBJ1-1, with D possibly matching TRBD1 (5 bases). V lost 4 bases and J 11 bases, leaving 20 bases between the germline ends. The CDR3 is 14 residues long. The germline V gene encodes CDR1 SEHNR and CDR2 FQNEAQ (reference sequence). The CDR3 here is CASSSSTALLGAFF. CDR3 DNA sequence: TGTGCCAGCAGCTCTTCGACAGCCCTTTTAGGCGCTTTCTTT.

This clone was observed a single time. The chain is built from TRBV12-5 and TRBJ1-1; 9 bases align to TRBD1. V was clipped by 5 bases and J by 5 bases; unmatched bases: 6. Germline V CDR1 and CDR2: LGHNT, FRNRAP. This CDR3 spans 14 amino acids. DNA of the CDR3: TGTGCTAGTGGTGATACAGGGGGCGGGACTGAAGCTTTCTTT. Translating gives CASGDTGGGTEAFF.

The CDR3 is CASGLPLQALGNTEAFF. The CDR3 coding sequence is TGTGCTAGTGGTTTGCCGCTACAGGCCTTAGGGAACACTGAAGCTTTCTTT. The chain couples TRBV12-5 to TRBJ1-1, with D perhaps TRBD1 (5 bases). CDR1 and CDR2 from the germline V gene are LGHNT and FRNRAP. The CDR3 covers 17 residues. Trimming stripped 2 bases from V and 1 base from J, with 17 bases between. Based on the CDR3 plus reference TRBV12-5 and TRBJ1-1, the full variable domain is DARVTQTPRHKVTEMGQEVTMRCQPILGHNTVFWYRQTMMQGLELLAYFRNRAPLDDSGMPKDRFSAEMPDATLATLKIQPSEPRDSAVYFCASGLPLQALGNTEAFFGQGTRLTVV.

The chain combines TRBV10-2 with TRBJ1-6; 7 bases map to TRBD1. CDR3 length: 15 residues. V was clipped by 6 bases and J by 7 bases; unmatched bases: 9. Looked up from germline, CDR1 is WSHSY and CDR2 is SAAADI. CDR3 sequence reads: CASRETGQGNSPLHF. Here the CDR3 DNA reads TGCGCCAGCAGAGAGACAGGGCAGGGGAATTCACCCCTCCACTTT.

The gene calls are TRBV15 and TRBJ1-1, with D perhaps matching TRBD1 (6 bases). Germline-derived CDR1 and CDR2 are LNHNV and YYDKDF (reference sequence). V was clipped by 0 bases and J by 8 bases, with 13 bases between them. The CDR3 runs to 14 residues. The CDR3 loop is CATSRDRGQTEAFF. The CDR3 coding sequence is TGTGCCACCAGCAGAGATAGAGGACAGACCGAAGCTTTCTTT.

CDR3 protein: CASSSGGPSYGYTF. The CDR3, as DNA: TGTGCCAGCAGTTCCGGTGGGCCGTCCTATGGCTACACCTTC. This chain links TRBV28 with TRBJ1-2; D call uncertain. V lost 4 bases and J 4 bases, leaving 13 bases between the germline ends. The CDR3 has 14 residues. The germline gives CDR1 MDHEN, CDR2 SYDVKM.

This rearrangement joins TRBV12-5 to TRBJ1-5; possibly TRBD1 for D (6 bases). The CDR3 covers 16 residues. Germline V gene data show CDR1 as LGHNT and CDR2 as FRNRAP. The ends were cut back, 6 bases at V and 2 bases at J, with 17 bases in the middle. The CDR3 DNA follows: TGTGCTAGTGGCCTAACGAGGAGGGGGGGCAATCAGCCCCAGCATTTT. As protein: CASGLTRRGGNQPQHF.

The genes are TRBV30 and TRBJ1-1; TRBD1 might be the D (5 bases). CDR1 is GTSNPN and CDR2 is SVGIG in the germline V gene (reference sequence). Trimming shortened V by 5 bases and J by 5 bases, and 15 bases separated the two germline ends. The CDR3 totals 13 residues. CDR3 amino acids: CAWGKGTGTEAFF. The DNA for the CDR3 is TGTGCCTGGGGAAAAGGGACGGGGACTGAAGCTTTCTTT.

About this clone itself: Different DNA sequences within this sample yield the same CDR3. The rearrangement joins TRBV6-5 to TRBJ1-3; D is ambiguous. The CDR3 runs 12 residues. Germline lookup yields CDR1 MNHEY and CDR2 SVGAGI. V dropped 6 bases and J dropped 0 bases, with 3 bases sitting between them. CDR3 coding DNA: TGTGCCAGCAGGAGCTCTGGAAACACCATATATTTT. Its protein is CASRSSGNTIYF.

CDR3 nucleotides: TGTGCCAGCAGCTTAGGAGGGAAAACACCCCTCCACTTT. Amino acid sequence: CASSLGGKTPLHF. The chain joins TRBV11-1 to TRBJ1-6; unclear D gene. Germline lookup yields CDR1 SGHAT and CDR2 FQDESV (reference sequence). V lost 1 base, J lost 11 bases, and 9 bases lay in between. The CDR3 extends over 13 amino acids.

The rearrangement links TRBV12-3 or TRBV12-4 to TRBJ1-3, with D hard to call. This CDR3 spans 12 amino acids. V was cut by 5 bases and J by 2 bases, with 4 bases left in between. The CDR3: CASSRPGNTIYF. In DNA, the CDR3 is TGTGCCAGCAGTCGTCCTGGAAACACCATATATTTT.

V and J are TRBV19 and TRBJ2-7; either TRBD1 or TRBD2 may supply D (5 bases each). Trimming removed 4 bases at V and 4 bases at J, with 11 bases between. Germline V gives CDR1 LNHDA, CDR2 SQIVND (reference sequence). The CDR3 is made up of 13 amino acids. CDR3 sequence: CASSTGTMYEQYF. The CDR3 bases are TGTGCCAGTAGTACGGGGACGATGTACGAGCAGTACTTC.

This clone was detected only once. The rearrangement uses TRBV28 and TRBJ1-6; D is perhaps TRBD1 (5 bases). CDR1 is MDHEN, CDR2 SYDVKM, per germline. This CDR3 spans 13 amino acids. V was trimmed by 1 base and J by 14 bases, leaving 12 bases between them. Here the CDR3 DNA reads TGTGCCAGCAGTTTATTGACAGCCTTTTCCCTCCACTTT. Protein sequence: CASSLLTAFSLHF.

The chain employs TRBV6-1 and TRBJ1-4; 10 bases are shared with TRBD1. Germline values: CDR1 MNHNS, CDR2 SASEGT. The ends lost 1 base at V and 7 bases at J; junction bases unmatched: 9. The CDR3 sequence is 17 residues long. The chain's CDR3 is CASSEEGGTGEGEKLFF. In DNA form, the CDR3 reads TGTGCCAGCAGTGAAGAAGGGGGGACAGGGGAGGGTGAAAAACTGTTTTTT.